Each of the 3 T cell receptor beta chains below was sequenced from the same sample in a study of CD8+ T cells in alopecia areata. It was cDNA, reverse transcribed from extracted RNA, that served as the sequencing template. Here immunoSEQ multiplex PCR was the method, and the copy in TCRdb shows in-frame clones only, minus some. The sample lists approximately 90,000 clones; about two thirds were seen once. Noted treatment: oral pan-JAK inhibitor, 5-10 mg twice daily. The source was CD8+ T cells sorted from blood, collected at week 44, from a patient treated with tofacitinib. The receptor source for this set is a human donor with alopecia areata.

This clone was detected once. J is TRBJ1-5 and V is TRBV7-6; the match to TRBD1 covers 11 bases. This CDR3 is built from 16 residues. CDR1 is SGHVS, CDR2 FNYEAQ, per germline. J was trimmed by 5 bases and V by 5 bases; bases with no gene match: 8. For the CDR3, the DNA is TGTGCCAGCAGCCCGAGGACAGGGGGCCAGGATCAGCCCCAGCATTTT. It specifies CASSPRTGGQDQPQHF.

The J gene is TRBJ1-1, the V gene TRBV6-5; D gene uncertain. CDR3 size: 13 residues. The V gene lost 5 bases and the J gene lost 5 bases, with 12 bases spanning the gap. Germline-derived CDR1 and CDR2 are MNHEY and SVGAGI. In nucleotides, the CDR3 is TGTGCCAGCAGTCTGGGCCGGGAGACTGAAGCTTTCTTT. Residues: CASSLGRETEAFF.

This sequence joins TRBV6-5 and TRBJ2-3; D not certain. Trimming cost V 5 bases and J 0 bases, with 6 bases left between them. The CDR3 sequence is 13 residues long. CDR1 and CDR2 (germline): MNHEY, SVGAGI. CDR3 bases: TGTGCCAGCAGTACCGGAAGCACAGATACGCAGTATTTT. This sequence encodes CASSTGSTDTQYF.